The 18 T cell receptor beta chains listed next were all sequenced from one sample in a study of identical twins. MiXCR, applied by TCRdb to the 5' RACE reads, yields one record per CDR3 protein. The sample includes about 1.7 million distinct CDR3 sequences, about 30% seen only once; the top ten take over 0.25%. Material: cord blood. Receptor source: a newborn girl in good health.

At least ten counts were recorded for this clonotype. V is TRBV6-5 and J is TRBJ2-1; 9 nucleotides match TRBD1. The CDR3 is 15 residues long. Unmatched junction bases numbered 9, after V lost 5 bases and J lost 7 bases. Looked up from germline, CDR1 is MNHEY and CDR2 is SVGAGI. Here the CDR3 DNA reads TGTGCCAGCAGTAGGGACCGGGACAGGGTTAATGAGCAGTTCTTC. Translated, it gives CASSRDRDRVNEQFF.

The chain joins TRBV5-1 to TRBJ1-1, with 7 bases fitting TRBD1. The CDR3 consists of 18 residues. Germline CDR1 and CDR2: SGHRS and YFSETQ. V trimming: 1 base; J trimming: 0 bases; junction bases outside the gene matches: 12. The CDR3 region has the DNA TGCGCCAGCAGCTTGACAGGGGCGGTACTAATTATGAACACTGAAGCTTTCTTT. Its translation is CASSLTGAVLIMNTEAFF.

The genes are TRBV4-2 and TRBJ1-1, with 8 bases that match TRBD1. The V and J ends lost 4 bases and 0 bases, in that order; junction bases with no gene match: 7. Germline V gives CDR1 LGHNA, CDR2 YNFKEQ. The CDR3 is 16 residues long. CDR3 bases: TGTGCCAGCAGCCTGCGGACAGGGACCATGAACACTGAAGCTTTCTTT. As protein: CASSLRTGTMNTEAFF.

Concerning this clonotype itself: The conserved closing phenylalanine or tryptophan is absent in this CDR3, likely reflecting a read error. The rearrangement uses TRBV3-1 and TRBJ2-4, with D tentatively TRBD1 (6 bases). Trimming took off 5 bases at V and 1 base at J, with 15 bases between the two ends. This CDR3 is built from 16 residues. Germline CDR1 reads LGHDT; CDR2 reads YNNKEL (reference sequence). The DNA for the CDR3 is TGTGCCAGCAGCGCTCCAGGGGAAGGGGCCAAAAACATTCAGTACTTA. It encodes CASSAPGEGAKNIQYL.

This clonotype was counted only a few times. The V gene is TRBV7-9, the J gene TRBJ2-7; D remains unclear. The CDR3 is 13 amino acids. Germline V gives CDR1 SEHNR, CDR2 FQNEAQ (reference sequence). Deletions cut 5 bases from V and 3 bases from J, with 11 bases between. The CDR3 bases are TGTGCCAGCAGCACGTCGGGCAACTACGAGCAGTACTTC. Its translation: CASSTSGNYEQYF.

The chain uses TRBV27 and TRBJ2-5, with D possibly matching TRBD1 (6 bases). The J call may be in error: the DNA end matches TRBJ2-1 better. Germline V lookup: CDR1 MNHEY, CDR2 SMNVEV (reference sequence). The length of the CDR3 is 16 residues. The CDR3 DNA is TGTGCCAGCAGTTCGAAAAGACAGGTGCCCCAAGAGACCCAGTTCTTC. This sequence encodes CASSSKRQVPQETQFF.

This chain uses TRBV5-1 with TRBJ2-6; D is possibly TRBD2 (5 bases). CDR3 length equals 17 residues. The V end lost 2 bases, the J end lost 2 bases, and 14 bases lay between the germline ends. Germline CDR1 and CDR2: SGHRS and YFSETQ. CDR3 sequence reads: CASSFEGARPGANVLTF. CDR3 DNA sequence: TGCGCCAGCAGCTTTGAGGGAGCGCGGCCTGGGGCCAACGTCCTGACTTTC.

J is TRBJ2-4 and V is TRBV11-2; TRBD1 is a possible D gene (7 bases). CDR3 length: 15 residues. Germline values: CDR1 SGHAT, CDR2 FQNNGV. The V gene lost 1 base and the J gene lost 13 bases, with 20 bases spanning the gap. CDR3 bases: TGTGCCAGCAGCTTAGGGACAGGACGGGAGAATGAGCAGTACTTC. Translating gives CASSLGTGRENEQYF.

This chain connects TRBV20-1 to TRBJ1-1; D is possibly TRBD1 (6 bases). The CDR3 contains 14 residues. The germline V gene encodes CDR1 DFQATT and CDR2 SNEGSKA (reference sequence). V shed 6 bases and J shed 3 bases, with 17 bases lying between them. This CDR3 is CSAGRGGGYTEAFF. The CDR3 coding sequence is TGCAGTGCGGGACGGGGGGGCGGCTACACTGAAGCTTTCTTT.

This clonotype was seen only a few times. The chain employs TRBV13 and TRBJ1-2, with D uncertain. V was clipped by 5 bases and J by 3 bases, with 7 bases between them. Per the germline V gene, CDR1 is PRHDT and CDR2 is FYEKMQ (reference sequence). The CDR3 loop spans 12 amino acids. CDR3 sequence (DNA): TGTGCCAGCAGCGGGGAAGACTATGGCTACACCTTC. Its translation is CASSGEDYGYTF.

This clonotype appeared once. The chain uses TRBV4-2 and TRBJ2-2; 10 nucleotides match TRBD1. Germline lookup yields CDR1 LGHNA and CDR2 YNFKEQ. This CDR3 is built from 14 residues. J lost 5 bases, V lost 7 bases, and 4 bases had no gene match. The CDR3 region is CASTRDRGTGELFF. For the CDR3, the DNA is TGTGCCAGCACCCGGGACAGGGGTACCGGGGAGCTGTTTTTT.

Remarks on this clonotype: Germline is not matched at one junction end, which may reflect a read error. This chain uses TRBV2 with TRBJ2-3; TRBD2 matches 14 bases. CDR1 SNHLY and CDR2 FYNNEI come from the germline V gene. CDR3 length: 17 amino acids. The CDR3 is CASNRLAGGPYTGTQYF. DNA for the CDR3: TGTGCCAGCAACAGACTAGCGGGGGGGCCGTACACAGGTACGCAGTATTTT.

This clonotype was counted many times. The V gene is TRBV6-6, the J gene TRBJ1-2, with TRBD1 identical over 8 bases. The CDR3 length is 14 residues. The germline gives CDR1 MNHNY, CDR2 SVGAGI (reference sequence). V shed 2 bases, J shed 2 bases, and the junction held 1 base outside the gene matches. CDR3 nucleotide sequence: TGTGCCAGCAGTTACCAGGGGGCGAACTATGGCTACACCTTC. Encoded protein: CASSYQGANYGYTF.

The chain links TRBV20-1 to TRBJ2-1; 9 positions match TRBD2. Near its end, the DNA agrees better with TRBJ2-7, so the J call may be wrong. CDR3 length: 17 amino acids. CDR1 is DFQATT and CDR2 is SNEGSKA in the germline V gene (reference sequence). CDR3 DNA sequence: TGCAGTGCTAGAATTGGGCGCTTGCGGGAGGGGGGCAATGAGCAGTACTTC. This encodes CSARIGRLREGGNEQYF.

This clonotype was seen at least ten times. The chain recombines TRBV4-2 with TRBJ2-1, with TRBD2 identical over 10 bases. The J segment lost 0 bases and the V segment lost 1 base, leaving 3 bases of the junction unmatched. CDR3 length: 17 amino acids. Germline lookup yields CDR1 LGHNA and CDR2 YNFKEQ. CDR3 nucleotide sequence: TGTGCCAGCAGCCAAGTAAGCGGGGGGGCCTCCTACAATGAGCAGTTCTTC. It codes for CASSQVSGGASYNEQFF.

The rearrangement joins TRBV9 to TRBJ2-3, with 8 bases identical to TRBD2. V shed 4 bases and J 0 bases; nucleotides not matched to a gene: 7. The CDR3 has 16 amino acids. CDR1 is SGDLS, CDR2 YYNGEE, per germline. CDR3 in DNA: TGTGCCAGCAGCCCCTGGTCTAGCGGGAGCACAGATACGCAGTATTTT. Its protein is CASSPWSSGSTDTQYF.

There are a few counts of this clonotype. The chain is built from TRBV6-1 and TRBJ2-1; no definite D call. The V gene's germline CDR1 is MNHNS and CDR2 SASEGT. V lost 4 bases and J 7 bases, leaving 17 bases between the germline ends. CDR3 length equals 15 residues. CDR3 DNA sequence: TGTGCCAGCAGTGGAACCACCTGGACGCTTAATGAGCAGTTCTTC. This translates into CASSGTTWTLNEQFF.

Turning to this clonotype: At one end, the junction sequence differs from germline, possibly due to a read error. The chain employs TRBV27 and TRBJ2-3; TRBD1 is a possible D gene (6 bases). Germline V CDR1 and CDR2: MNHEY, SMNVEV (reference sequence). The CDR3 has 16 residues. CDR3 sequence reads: CASRPNREGSTDTRYF. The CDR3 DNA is TGTGCCAGCAGGCCGAACAGGGAAGGAAGCACAGATACGCGGTATTTT.